The 27 T cell receptor beta chains reported below all come from one sample, sequenced in a study of T cell repertoires in cytomegalovirus infection. TCRdb reprocessed the reads via MiXCR and lists one record per CDR3 protein. The repertoire holds just over 450,000 distinct CDR3 sequences, with approximately 42% as singletons. These receptors have no identified antigens. The sequencing here drew on cultured PBMCs, taken from culture after CMV antigen stimulation. Receptors were obtained from a human donor in good health (CMV status not recorded). Some clones in this sample may be carry-over from other donors' samples.

This clonotype came up a few times. V is TRBV6-2 or TRBV6-3 and J is TRBJ2-7; the D gene is possibly TRBD2 (5 bases). The CDR3 runs 16 residues. The V gene lost 4 bases and the J gene lost 0 bases, with 16 bases spanning the gap. Germline V CDR1 and CDR2: MNHEY, SVGEGT. CDR3 amino acids: CASSSDSTKSSYEQYF. DNA for the CDR3: TGTGCCAGCAGTTCGGACTCCACTAAGAGCTCCTACGAGCAGTACTTC.

The CDR3 DNA reads TGTGCCAGCAGCCCCTTCGGGGGGTACAATGAGCAGTTCTTC. Protein sequence: CASSPFGGYNEQFF. V is TRBV11-2 and J is TRBJ2-1, with 7 positions matching TRBD2. CDR3 length equals 14 residues. CDR1 and CDR2 (germline): SGHAT, FQNNGV. J lost 4 bases, V lost 5 bases, and 5 bases had no gene match.

The V and J genes are TRBV7-2 and TRBJ2-7, with 7 positions matching TRBD1. The V and J ends lost 6 bases and 3 bases, in that order; junction bases with no gene match: 14. This CDR3 spans 16 amino acids. Germline assignment: CDR1 SGHTA and CDR2 FQGNSA. CDR3 sequence reads: CASSRTSGTARYEQYF. The CDR3 DNA reads as TGTGCCAGCAGTCGAACCTCCGGGACAGCGCGCTACGAGCAGTACTTC.

This chain connects TRBV12-3 or TRBV12-4 to TRBJ1-5; D unclear. CDR3 length: 13 residues. Trimming left V 1 base short and J 5 bases short, with 6 bases between. The CDR3 DNA is TGTGCCAGCAGTTTAGTTGGGCATCAGCCCCAGCATTTT. It is translated as CASSLVGHQPQHF.

This chain connects TRBV7-8 to TRBJ2-5; 12 bases align to TRBD2. V lost 5 bases and J lost 9; bases outside the gene matches: 13. The CDR3 spans 16 residues. From germline, CDR1 is SGHVS and CDR2 FQNEAQ. CDR3 nucleotides: TGTGCCAGCAGCCCGAAAGGGACTAGCGGGCCGTGGGCCCAGTACTTC. Translation: CASSPKGTSGPWAQYF.

CDR3 DNA: TGTGCCAGCAGTGATTTGGGACAGGGGCAAGAGACCCAGTACTTC. Its protein is CASSDLGQGQETQYF. This chain links TRBV6-1 with TRBJ2-5; 10 bases align to TRBD1. Germline V CDR1 and CDR2: MNHNS, SASEGT. The CDR3 has 15 amino acids. The junction had 3 bases not matched to a gene; V was cut back by 3 bases and J by 2 bases.

V is TRBV7-2 and J is TRBJ2-1, with D tentatively TRBD2 (5 bases). The V end lost 0 bases, the J end lost 8 bases, and 11 bases lay between the germline ends. CDR3 length: 14 amino acids. CDR1 and CDR2 from the germline V gene are SGHTA and FQGNSA. The CDR3 DNA follows: TGTGCCAGCAGCTTAGCGGAGGATCCCGATGAGCAGTTCTTC. Protein product: CASSLAEDPDEQFF.

The chain has TRBV5-1 and TRBJ2-1; 11 bases are a match to TRBD1. After removal of 1 base from V and 4 bases from J, the junction contained 10 bases not matched to a gene. Germline CDR1 reads SGHRS; CDR2 reads YFSETQ. This CDR3 spans 18 amino acids. This chain's CDR3 is CASSLIWDRGGVYNEQFF. CDR3 sequence (DNA): TGCGCCAGCAGCTTGATTTGGGACAGGGGGGGGGTATACAATGAGCAGTTCTTC.

In its sample, this clonotype was seen once. The rearrangement links TRBV20-1 to TRBJ2-7; unclear D gene. Per the germline V gene, CDR1 is DFQATT and CDR2 is SNEGSKA (reference sequence). Trimming took off 3 bases at V and 3 bases at J, with 12 bases between the two ends. This CDR3 region has 13 residues. The CDR3 DNA sequence: TGCAGTGCTAGGTCCGTAAGAGACTACGAGCAGTACTTC. Translating it yields CSARSVRDYEQYF.

V and J are TRBV6-2 or TRBV6-3 and TRBJ2-1; 7 bases agree with TRBD1. The germline gives CDR1 MNHEY, CDR2 SVGEGT. J gave up 5 bases and V 6 bases, and 13 bases lay outside the gene matches. The CDR3 runs to 16 residues. CDR3 coding DNA: TGTGCCAGCAGGGGAACGGACAGGATGGGGCACAATGAGCAGTTCTTC. Its translation is CASRGTDRMGHNEQFF.

This clonotype showed up just once. The chain couples TRBV14 to TRBJ1-1, with D possibly matching TRBD1 (6 bases). V lost 0 bases, J lost 5 bases, and 25 bases lay in between. The germline CDR1 and CDR2 sequences are SGHDN and FVKESK. The CDR3 is 19 amino acids. CDR3 region: CASSQENHLSWGAGTEAFF. The CDR3 DNA follows: TGTGCCAGCAGCCAAGAAAACCATTTATCTTGGGGGGCCGGGACTGAAGCTTTCTTT.

V gene TRBV19 combines with J gene TRBJ2-7; TRBD2 matches 8 bases. CDR1 and CDR2 (germline): LNHDA, SQIVND (reference sequence). The CDR3 has 15 amino acids. V dropped 4 bases and J dropped 2; count of bases not matched to a gene: 7. CDR3 sequence reads: CASSTLAGETYEQYF. The CDR3, as DNA: TGTGCCAGTAGTACCCTAGCGGGTGAGACCTACGAGCAGTACTTC.

The rearrangement uses TRBV4-1 and TRBJ2-3; D is uncertain. Germline CDR1 is MGHRA and CDR2 is YSYEKL. The V gene lost 1 base and the J gene lost 5 bases, with 16 bases spanning the gap. The CDR3 is 16 amino acids. CDR3 coding DNA: TGCGCCAGCAGCCAAGTATACCGGAACGGTGGAGATACGCAGTATTTT. Its protein is CASSQVYRNGGDTQYF.

In this sample, this clonotype turned up a few times. The rearrangement links TRBV11-3 to TRBJ2-3; D remains unclear. V lost 2 bases to trimming and J lost 2 bases, with 8 bases between them. The CDR3 sequence is 14 residues long. Germline V gene data show CDR1 as SGHNT and CDR2 as YENEEA. CDR3 in amino acids: CASSLWANTDTQYF. CDR3 in DNA: TGTGCCAGCAGCTTATGGGCTAACACAGATACGCAGTATTTT.

This sequence joins TRBV6-1 and TRBJ1-4; 7 positions agree with TRBD1. Losses at the gene ends were 5 bases for V and 16 bases for J; bases not matched to a gene: 10. The CDR3 is made up of 12 amino acids. Per germline, CDR1 MNHNS and CDR2 SASEGT. The CDR3 coding sequence is TGTGCCAGCAGTCCGGGAGGGGGCCTGGGGTTTTTT. This gives the protein CASSPGGGLGFF.

The chain has TRBV6-1 and TRBJ2-1; tentative D call: TRBD1 (5 bases). The CDR3 totals 15 residues. Germline CDR1 reads MNHNS; CDR2 reads SASEGT. V dropped 5 bases and J dropped 3 bases, with 14 bases sitting between them. For the CDR3, the DNA is TGTGCCAGCAGTCCCAGTGGGGCAGACTACAATGAGCAGTTCTTC. Encoded protein: CASSPSGADYNEQFF.

This clonotype was seen once. The rearrangement joins TRBV20-1 to TRBJ2-7; 7 bases line up with TRBD1. The V segment lost 8 bases and the J segment 2 bases; nucleotides outside the gene matches: 9. Per the germline V gene, CDR1 is DFQATT and CDR2 is SNEGSKA (reference sequence). This CDR3 spans 13 amino acids. CDR3 region: CSPTGTAPYEQYF. CDR3 in DNA: TGCAGTCCCACCGGGACAGCTCCCTACGAGCAGTACTTC.

The genes are TRBV5-4 and TRBJ2-2; 9 bases align to TRBD1. Germline values: CDR1 SGHNT, CDR2 YYREEE (reference sequence). CDR3 size: 15 residues. V trimming: 4 bases; J trimming: 4 bases; junction bases outside the gene matches: 5. The CDR3 nucleotides read TGTGCCAGCAGCACCGGGACAGGGACCACCGGGGAGCTGTTTTTT. Translated, it gives CASSTGTGTTGELFF.

This clonotype was counted between two and nine times. The V call is TRBV20-1, the J call TRBJ2-3; TRBD2 is a possible D gene (6 bases). The CDR3 contains 15 residues. The V gene lost 1 base and the J gene lost 4 bases, with 15 bases spanning the gap. The germline V gene has CDR1 DFQATT and CDR2 SNEGSKA (reference sequence). In DNA form, the CDR3 reads TGCAGTGCTAGAGTTAGTGGCTCGGGGGCAGATACGCAGTATTTT. This sequence encodes CSARVSGSGADTQYF.

V usage is TRBV12-3 or TRBV12-4 and J usage is TRBJ2-2; 7 nucleotides match TRBD2. CDR3 length: 16 residues. The ends lost 3 bases at V and 3 bases at J; junction bases unmatched: 7. The CDR3 DNA is TGTGCCAGCAGTTTGGGCGGGGGATTAGACACCGGGGAGCTGTTTTTT. This encodes CASSLGGGLDTGELFF.

The chain recombines TRBV20-1 with TRBJ1-4; D perhaps matches TRBD1 (6 bases). Trimming stripped 0 bases from V and 13 bases from J, with 21 bases between. Looked up from germline, CDR1 is DFQATT and CDR2 is SNEGSKA (reference sequence). The CDR3 contains 15 residues. The CDR3 bases are TGCAGTGCTAGAGATCGGAGGACAGCCCTCGGTGGACTGTTTTTT. It yields the protein CSARDRRTALGGLFF.

This sequence joins TRBV24-1 and TRBJ2-1; 7 nucleotides match TRBD2. CDR1 and CDR2 from the germline V gene are KGHDR and SFDVKD. The CDR3 spans 18 residues. V trimming: 1 base; J trimming: 2 bases; junction bases outside the gene matches: 10. DNA of the CDR3: TGTGCCACCAGTGATTTCGGGCGAGCGGGGTCGGCCTACAATGAGCAGTTCTTC. Translating it yields CATSDFGRAGSAYNEQFF.

This chain links TRBV7-8 with TRBJ1-1; 8 bases are shared with TRBD1. V lost 5 bases and J lost 4; bases outside the gene matches: 12. CDR1 is SGHVS, CDR2 FQNEAQ, per germline. This CDR3 region has 16 residues. CDR3 region: CASSAMTGARSTEAFF. CDR3 nucleotides: TGTGCCAGCAGCGCCATGACAGGGGCGCGGAGCACTGAAGCTTTCTTT. Filled out from reference TRBV7-8 and TRBJ1-1, the complete variable domain reads GAGVSQSPRYKVAKRGQDVALRCDPISGHVSLFWYQQALGQGPEFLTYFQNEAQLDKSGLPSDRFFAERPEGSVSTLKIQRTQQEDSAVYLCASSAMTGARSTEAFFGQGTRLTVV.

The V and J genes are TRBV25-1 and TRBJ2-3, with D possibly TRBD2 on 6 matching bases. With 0 bases removed from V and 4 bases from J, the gap between germline ends came to 11 bases. The CDR3 runs to 15 residues. CDR1 and CDR2 from the germline V gene are MGHDK and SYGVNS. CDR3 DNA sequence: TGTGCCAGCAGTGAATATCTCGGGGAGGCAGATACGCAGTATTTT. Amino acid sequence: CASSEYLGEADTQYF.

This clonotype was seen more than once but under ten times. The J gene is TRBJ2-1, the V gene TRBV12-5, with a tentative D call TRBD2 (5 bases). Germline values: CDR1 LGHNT, CDR2 FRNRAP. The CDR3 totals 11 residues. V was clipped by 3 bases and J by 9 bases, with 6 bases between them. The CDR3 here is CASGFEGEQFF. The CDR3 DNA reads as TGTGCTAGTGGTTTTGAGGGTGAGCAGTTCTTC.

The V call is TRBV7-2, the J call TRBJ2-1; D is tentatively TRBD1 or TRBD2 (7 bases each). The ends were cut back, 4 bases at V and 9 bases at J, with 19 bases in the middle. CDR3 size: 15 residues. In germline, CDR1 is SGHTA, CDR2 FQGNSA. CDR3 region: CASSSRAGGGLEQFF. The CDR3 DNA reads TGTGCCAGCAGCTCCCGTGCAGGGGGGGGGCTTGAGCAGTTCTTC.

This clonotype was detected many times. V and J are TRBV7-2 and TRBJ2-3, with TRBD2 identical over 10 bases. The CDR3 totals 18 residues. The germline gives CDR1 SGHTA, CDR2 FQGNSA. The V and J ends lost 3 bases and 5 bases, in that order; junction bases with no gene match: 14. CDR3 amino acids: CASSFAPLSGRARDTQYF. CDR3 nucleotides: TGTGCCAGCAGCTTCGCCCCCCTGAGCGGGAGGGCCAGAGATACGCAGTATTTT.